This passage covers 2 T cell receptor beta chains from one sample sequenced in a study of blood T cell repertoires in COVID-19. Assay used: immunoSEQ multiplex PCR; TCRdb lists only in-frame clones, some missing. Here the sample spans 170,000 or so clones, almost 80% being singletons. The material sequenced was peripheral blood. Source of these receptors: an older woman with acute or convalescent COVID-19.

The chain combines TRBV18 with TRBJ2-3; TRBD1 is a possible D gene (6 bases). CDR3 length: 14 residues. CDR1 is KGHSH and CDR2 is LQKENI in the germline V gene. The V and J ends lost 2 bases and 3 bases respectively, with 9 bases between them. The CDR3 nucleotides are TGTGCCAGCTCACCATCAGGGGCTACAGATACGCAGTATTTT. Its protein is CASSPSGATDTQYF.

This clone was recorded once. The chain is built from TRBV4-1 and TRBJ2-7; possibly TRBD2 for D (6 bases). The CDR3 has 11 residues. V was clipped by 9 bases and J by 4 bases, with 10 bases between them. CDR1 and CDR2 from the germline V gene are MGHRA and YSYEKL. CDR3 loop: CASRGNYEQYF. CDR3 coding DNA: TGCGCCAGTCGCGGGAATTACGAGCAGTACTTC.